These 26 T cell receptor beta chains share one sample of origin, sequenced in a study of blood T cell repertoires in COVID-19 (TCRdb year 2020). Libraries were made using the immunoSEQ multiplex PCR assay. TCRdb limited this immuneACCESS table to in-frame rearrangements with V and J called. A share of clones is missing; checked studies link under half to unresolved V genes, and the rest is unexplained. A total of hundreds of thousands of clones appear in this sample, 85% of them only once. Over 3.5% of the sample is taken by the ten largest. Material: peripheral blood. The receptors shown here come from a woman aged 45-60 years with active or convalescent COVID-19.

V and J are TRBV5-1 and TRBJ2-7; a possible D gene is TRBD1 (7 bases). This CDR3 has 17 residues. Between the trimmed V and J ends, which lost 2 bases and 3 bases, there was a span of 21 bases. Germline V lookup: CDR1 SGHRS, CDR2 YFSETQ. The CDR3 nucleotides are TGCGCCAGCAGCTTTCGCCCAGGAGGGGGCCAGTTCTACGAGCAGTACTTC. Amino acid sequence: CASSFRPGGGQFYEQYF.

The chain carries TRBV9 and TRBJ2-5; the match to TRBD2 covers 8 bases. Germline V CDR1 and CDR2: SGDLS, YYNGEE. J lost 6 bases, V lost 4 bases, and 8 bases had no gene match. This CDR3 region has 14 residues. Here the CDR3 DNA reads TGTGCCAGCAGCCAGAACGGGAGGGGGAAGACCCAGTACTTC. Translating gives CASSQNGRGKTQYF.

The V call is TRBV25-1, the J call TRBJ1-2; no clear D gene. This CDR3 has 15 residues. V was cut by 6 bases and J by 0 bases, with 14 bases left in between. From germline, CDR1 is MGHDK and CDR2 SYGVNS. CDR3 bases: TGTGCCAGCAGCCCCTGGGCCACATCTAACTATGGCTACACCTTC. This sequence encodes CASSPWATSNYGYTF.

This clone was found a few times. This chain uses TRBV3-1 (or the pseudogene TRBV3-2) with TRBJ1-6; D perhaps matches TRBD1 (5 bases). Per germline, CDR1 LGHDT and CDR2 YNNKEL (reference sequence). Trimming left V 1 base short and J 9 bases short, with 10 bases between. The length of the CDR3 is 14 residues. CDR3 nucleotide sequence: TGTGCCAGCAGCCAAGGGCAGGGTGTTTCACCCCTCCACTTT. Protein sequence: CASSQGQGVSPLHF.

J is TRBJ2-1 and V is TRBV10-3, with a possible D match to TRBD2 (6 bases). Germline CDR1 ENHRY, CDR2 SYGVKD. The CDR3 consists of 14 residues. The germline V and J ends were trimmed by 6 bases and 9 bases, with 18 bases remaining between them. CDR3 region: CAISEGHLGGEQFF. For the CDR3, the DNA is TGTGCCATCAGCGAAGGACACCTCGGGGGTGAGCAGTTCTTC.

The chain combines TRBV5-1 with TRBJ1-2; the match to TRBD1 covers 10 bases. Germline V gene data show CDR1 as SGHRS and CDR2 as YFSETQ. CDR3 length equals 15 residues. V was clipped by 0 bases and J by 6 bases; unmatched bases: 5. The CDR3 here is CASSLAGTGVNGYTF. The CDR3 bases are TGCGCCAGCAGCTTGGCCGGGACAGGGGTAAATGGCTACACCTTC.

V usage is TRBV5-4 and J usage is TRBJ1-1; D gene uncertain. The length of the CDR3 is 16 residues. The ends were cut back, 4 bases at V and 1 base at J, with 17 bases in the middle. Germline-derived CDR1 and CDR2 are SGHNT and YYREEE (reference sequence). CDR3 nucleotide sequence: TGTGCCAGCAGCCGTATCCCAAGACAAAGGAACACTGAAGCTTTCTTT. This gives the protein CASSRIPRQRNTEAFF. Full variable domain (remainder filled in from reference TRBV5-4 and TRBJ1-1): ETGVTQSPTHLIKTRGQQVTLRCSSQSGHNTVSWYQQALGQGPQFIFQYYREEENGRGNFPPRFSGLQFPNYSSELNVNALELDDSALYLCASSRIPRQRNTEAFFGQGTRLTVV.

The chain links TRBV28 to TRBJ2-6; the match to TRBD1 covers 8 bases. V shed 7 bases, J shed 0 bases, and the junction held 11 bases outside the gene matches. The CDR3 has 18 residues. Looked up from germline, CDR1 is MDHEN and CDR2 is SYDVKM. Here the CDR3 DNA reads TGTGCCAGCACCCATGGGGGGACAGGTCGCTCTGGGGCCAACGTCCTGACTTTC. Its protein is CASTHGGTGRSGANVLTF.

The CDR3 is CASSPPASGGYQETQYF. In DNA form, the CDR3 reads TGTGCCAGCTCACCACCGGCTAGCGGGGGGTACCAAGAGACCCAGTACTTC. The rearrangement joins TRBV18 to TRBJ2-5, with 11 nucleotides matching TRBD2. V shed 0 bases, J shed 0 bases, and the junction held 3 bases outside the gene matches. The CDR3 runs 17 residues. Per germline, CDR1 KGHSH and CDR2 LQKENI.

The genes are TRBV18 and TRBJ1-1; tentative D call: TRBD1 (6 bases). The CDR3 runs to 17 residues. Germline V gene sequence: CDR1 KGHSH, CDR2 LQKENI. Trimming shortened V by 3 bases and J by 1 base, and 18 bases separated the two germline ends. CDR3 nucleotides: TGTGCCAGCTCACCGCCCGGGACACTGATTCCGAACACTGAAGCTTTCTTT. It yields the protein CASSPPGTLIPNTEAFF.

This chain links TRBV7-9 with TRBJ1-5, with TRBD1 as a possible D gene (6 bases). The CDR3 extends over 12 amino acids. Germline lookup yields CDR1 SEHNR and CDR2 FQNEAQ (reference sequence). Trimming took off 3 bases at V and 9 bases at J, with 9 bases between the two ends. The CDR3 coding sequence is TGTGCCAGCAGCTTGCAACAGGGGCCCCAGCATTTT. Protein product: CASSLQQGPQHF.

This clone was observed a handful of times. This sequence joins TRBV5-5 and TRBJ1-2; D is undetermined. Trimming pared 4 bases from V and 4 bases from J, leaving 8 bases between. The CDR3 sequence is 12 residues long. Germline V lookup: CDR1 SGHKS, CDR2 YYEKEE (reference sequence). The CDR3 protein is CASSREGYGYTF. CDR3 coding DNA: TGTGCCAGCAGCCGCGAGGGCTATGGCTACACCTTC.

The rearrangement uses TRBV5-1 and TRBJ1-2, with no clear D. The CDR3 has 14 residues. CDR1 and CDR2 (germline): SGHRS, YFSETQ. V dropped 4 bases and J dropped 6 bases, with 16 bases sitting between them. DNA for the CDR3: TGCGCCAGCAGCGTCCTGACCTTGGAGGATGGCTACACCTTC. This sequence encodes CASSVLTLEDGYTF.

The chain recombines TRBV5-1 with TRBJ1-3; D is unresolved. The germline V and J ends were trimmed by 1 base and 0 bases, with 11 bases remaining between them. The CDR3 contains 16 residues. CDR1 is SGHRS, CDR2 YFSETQ, per germline. The CDR3 here is CASSLSGRNSGNTIYF. In DNA, the CDR3 is TGCGCCAGCAGCTTGTCAGGCAGGAACTCTGGAAACACCATATATTTT.

This chain uses TRBV5-6 with TRBJ2-7; a weak D match, TRBD1 (6 bases). Looked up from germline, CDR1 is SGHDT and CDR2 is YYEEEE. The CDR3 spans 14 residues. Trimming pared 4 bases from V and 2 bases from J, leaving 13 bases between. This CDR3 is CASSPGQFPYEQYF. CDR3 DNA: TGTGCCAGCAGCCCCGGACAGTTCCCCTACGAGCAGTACTTC.

The chain is built from TRBV5-5 and TRBJ2-5, with a weak D call TRBD2 (6 bases). Per germline, CDR1 SGHKS and CDR2 YYEKEE (reference sequence). The length of the CDR3 is 13 residues. CDR3 nucleotide sequence: TGTGCAGGAGGCTACGGGGGACAAGAGACCCAGTACTTC. It yields the protein CAGGYGGQETQYF.

V and J are TRBV5-6 and TRBJ2-1; TRBD2 matches 10 bases. This CDR3 has 16 amino acids. The V segment lost 2 bases and the J segment 1 base; nucleotides outside the gene matches: 3. The germline V gene encodes CDR1 SGHDT and CDR2 YYEEEE. Here the CDR3 reads CASSFGLADSYNEQFF. The CDR3 DNA reads TGTGCCAGCAGCTTCGGACTAGCGGATTCCTACAATGAGCAGTTCTTC.

The chain uses TRBV28 and TRBJ1-2; 8 bases line up with TRBD1. The CDR3 totals 13 residues. V was clipped by 8 bases and J by 8 bases; unmatched bases: 10. CDR1 is MDHEN and CDR2 is SYDVKM in the germline V gene. The CDR3 protein is CASHIQGARGYTF. The CDR3 bases are TGTGCCAGCCACATCCAGGGGGCGCGAGGCTACACCTTC.

V is TRBV9 and J is TRBJ1-3; 8 bases match TRBD1. Trimming removed 0 bases from V and 0 bases from J; junction bases left unmatched: 11. The germline V gene has CDR1 SGDLS and CDR2 YYNGEE. This CDR3 is 19 amino acids long. The CDR3 DNA follows: TGTGCCAGCAGCGTAGCCGGGACAGGAGGGATTAACTCTGGAAACACCATATATTTT. It translates to CASSVAGTGGINSGNTIYF.

As DNA, the CDR3 is TGTGCCAGCAGTGAGTCAAAAACAGGGGAAGCTTTCTTT. It translates to CASSESKTGEAFF. The chain carries TRBV6-1 and TRBJ1-1; D possibly corresponds to TRBD1 (6 bases). CDR3 size: 13 residues. V gave up 3 bases and J gave up 8 bases, with 13 bases separating them. The germline V gene encodes CDR1 MNHNS and CDR2 SASEGT.

The rearrangement links TRBV15 to TRBJ1-5; possible D gene TRBD1, 6 bases. V lost 1 base and J lost 6, with 16 bases in between. The CDR3 spans 16 residues. Germline lookup yields CDR1 LNHNV and CDR2 YYDKDF (reference sequence). The CDR3 DNA is TGTGCCACCAGCAGAGCGGGACACGAGGGTTTTCAGCCCCAGCATTTT. As protein: CATSRAGHEGFQPQHF.

This sequence joins TRBV11-3 and TRBJ2-2; D may be TRBD2 (6 bases). CDR1 SGHNT and CDR2 YENEEA come from the germline V gene. The V end lost 0 bases, the J end lost 2 bases, and 10 bases lay between the germline ends. The CDR3 sequence is 16 residues long. CDR3 sequence reads: CASSLEGTANTGELFF. The CDR3, as DNA: TGTGCCAGCAGCTTAGAGGGGACTGCAAACACCGGGGAGCTGTTTTTT. Full variable domain (remainder filled in from reference TRBV11-3 and TRBJ2-2): EAGVVQSPRYKIIEKKQPVAFWCNPISGHNTLYWYLQNLGQGPELLIRYENEEAVDDSQLPKDRFSAERLKGVDSTLKIQPAELGDSAVYLCASSLEGTANTGELFFGEGSRLTVL.

This clone was seen only a few times. The chain carries TRBV19 and TRBJ1-5; D remains unclear. The V gene's germline CDR1 is LNHDA and CDR2 SQIVND (reference sequence). The germline V and J ends were trimmed by 5 bases and 7 bases, with 18 bases remaining between them. The CDR3 loop spans 15 amino acids. Here the CDR3 DNA reads TGTGCCAGTAGTTCCCACTACCGACCGCAACAGCCCCAGCATTTT. Its protein product is CASSSHYRPQQPQHF.

The chain is built from TRBV4-1 and TRBJ2-4; no reliable D call. This CDR3 has 17 residues. Trimming took off 1 base at V and 0 bases at J, with 13 bases between the two ends. Germline lookup yields CDR1 MGHRA and CDR2 YSYEKL. The CDR3 nucleotides are TGCGCCAGCAGCCAAGGCGGAGTGGTTGGAGCCAAAAACATTCAGTACTTC. Protein: CASSQGGVVGAKNIQYF.

J is TRBJ2-1 and V is TRBV19; TRBD2 aligns across 10 bases. CDR1 is LNHDA and CDR2 is SQIVND in the germline V gene (reference sequence). This CDR3 region has 20 residues. V was clipped by 6 bases and J by 6 bases; unmatched bases: 23. In nucleotides, the CDR3 is TGTGCCAGTAGACTCGGGGCCGCGTCCCAGCTAGCGGGAGTGGGCAATGAGCAGTTCTTC. Protein sequence: CASRLGAASQLAGVGNEQFF.

The chain links TRBV28 to TRBJ1-1; D uncertain. This CDR3 region has 14 residues. V was shortened by 7 bases and J by 1 base, with 13 bases between the two germline ends. CDR1 MDHEN and CDR2 SYDVKM come from the germline V gene. Written as DNA, the CDR3 is TGTGCCAGCATCAGCCCCACAGCGAACACTGAAGCTTTCTTT. The encoded protein is CASISPTANTEAFF.